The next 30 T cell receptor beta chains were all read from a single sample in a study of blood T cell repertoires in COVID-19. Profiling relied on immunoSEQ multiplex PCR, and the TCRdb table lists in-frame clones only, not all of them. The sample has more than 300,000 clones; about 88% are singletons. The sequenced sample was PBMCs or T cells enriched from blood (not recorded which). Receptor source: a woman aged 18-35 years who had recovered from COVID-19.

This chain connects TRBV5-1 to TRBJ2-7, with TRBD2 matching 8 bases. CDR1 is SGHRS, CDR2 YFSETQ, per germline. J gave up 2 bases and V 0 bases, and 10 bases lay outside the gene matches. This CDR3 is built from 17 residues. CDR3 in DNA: TGCGCCAGCAGCTTGGTTAGCGGGGAACAAAATCCCTACGAGCAGTACTTC. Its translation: CASSLVSGEQNPYEQYF.

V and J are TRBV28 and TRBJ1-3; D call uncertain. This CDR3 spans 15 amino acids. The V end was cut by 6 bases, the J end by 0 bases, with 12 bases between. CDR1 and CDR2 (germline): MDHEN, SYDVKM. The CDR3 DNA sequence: TGTGCCAGCAGACCAAGTTACGGCTCTGGAAACACCATATATTTT. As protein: CASRPSYGSGNTIYF.

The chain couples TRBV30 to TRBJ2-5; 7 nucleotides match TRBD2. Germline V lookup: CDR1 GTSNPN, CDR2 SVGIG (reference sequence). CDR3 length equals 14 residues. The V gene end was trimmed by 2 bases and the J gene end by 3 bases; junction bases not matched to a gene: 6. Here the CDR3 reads CAWSFGLGKETQYF. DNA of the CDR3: TGTGCCTGGAGTTTCGGACTAGGTAAAGAGACCCAGTACTTC.

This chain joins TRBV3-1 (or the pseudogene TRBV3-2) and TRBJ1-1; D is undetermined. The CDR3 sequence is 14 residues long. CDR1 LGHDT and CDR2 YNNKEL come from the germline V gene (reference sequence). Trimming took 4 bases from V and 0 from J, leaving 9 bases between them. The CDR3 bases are TGTGCCAGCAGCCCGGGGAATCTGAACACTGAAGCTTTCTTT. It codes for CASSPGNLNTEAFF.

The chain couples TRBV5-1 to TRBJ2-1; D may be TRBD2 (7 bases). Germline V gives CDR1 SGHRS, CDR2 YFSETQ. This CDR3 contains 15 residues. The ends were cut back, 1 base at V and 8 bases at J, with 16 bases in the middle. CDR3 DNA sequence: TGCGCCAGCAGCTTGAGGGGGGGAAGGACGGATGAGCAGTTCTTC. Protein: CASSLRGGRTDEQFF.

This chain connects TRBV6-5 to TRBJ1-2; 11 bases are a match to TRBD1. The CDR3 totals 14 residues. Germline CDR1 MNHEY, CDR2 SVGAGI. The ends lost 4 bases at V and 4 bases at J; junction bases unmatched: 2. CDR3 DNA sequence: TGTGCCAGCAGTTTCGGACAGGGGGCCTATGGCTACACCTTC. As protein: CASSFGQGAYGYTF.

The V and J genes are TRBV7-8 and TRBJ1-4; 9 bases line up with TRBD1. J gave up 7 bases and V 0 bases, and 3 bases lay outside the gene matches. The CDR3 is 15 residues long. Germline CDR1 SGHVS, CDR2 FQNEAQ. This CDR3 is CASSLAETGGEKLFF. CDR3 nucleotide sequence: TGTGCCAGCAGCTTAGCTGAGACAGGGGGTGAAAAACTGTTTTTT.

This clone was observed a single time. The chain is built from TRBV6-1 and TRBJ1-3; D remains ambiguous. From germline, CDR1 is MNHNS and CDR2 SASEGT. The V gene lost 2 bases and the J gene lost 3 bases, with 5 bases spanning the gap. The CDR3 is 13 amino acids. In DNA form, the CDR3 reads TGTGCCAGCAGTGAATTAGTTGGAAACACCATATATTTT. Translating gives CASSELVGNTIYF.

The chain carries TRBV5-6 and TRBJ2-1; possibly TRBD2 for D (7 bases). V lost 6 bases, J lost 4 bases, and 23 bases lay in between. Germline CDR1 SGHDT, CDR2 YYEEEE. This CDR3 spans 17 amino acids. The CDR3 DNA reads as TGTGCCAGCAACCCCCCACGGGCGGGGGCGGGGTACAATGAGCAGTTCTTC. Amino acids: CASNPPRAGAGYNEQFF.

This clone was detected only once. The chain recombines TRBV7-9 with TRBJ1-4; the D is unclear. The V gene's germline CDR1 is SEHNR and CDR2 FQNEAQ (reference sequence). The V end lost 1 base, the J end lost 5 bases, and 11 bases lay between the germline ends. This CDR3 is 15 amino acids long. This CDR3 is CASSLVGQENEKLFF. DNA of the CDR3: TGTGCCAGCAGCTTAGTAGGCCAGGAAAATGAAAAACTGTTTTTT.

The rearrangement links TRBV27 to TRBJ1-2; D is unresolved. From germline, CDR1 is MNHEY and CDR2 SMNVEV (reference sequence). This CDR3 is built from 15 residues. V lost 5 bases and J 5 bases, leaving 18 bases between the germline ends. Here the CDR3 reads CASSLEGGPEYGYTF. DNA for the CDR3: TGTGCCAGCAGTCTCGAGGGAGGCCCGGAATATGGCTACACCTTC.

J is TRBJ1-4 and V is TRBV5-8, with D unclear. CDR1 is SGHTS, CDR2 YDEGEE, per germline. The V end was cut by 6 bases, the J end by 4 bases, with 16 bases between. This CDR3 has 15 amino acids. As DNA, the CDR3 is TGTGCCAGCAACCTCGAGGGTCGTAATAATGAAAAACTGTTTTTT. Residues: CASNLEGRNNEKLFF.

Here the CDR3 DNA reads TGTGCCAGCAACATAGGGGGCCCTGAAGCTTTCTTT. Encoded protein: CASNIGGPEAFF. This chain connects TRBV6-6 to TRBJ1-1; 7 nucleotides align to TRBD1. The ends lost 7 bases at V and 6 bases at J; junction bases unmatched: 5. Germline values: CDR1 MNHNY, CDR2 SVGAGI (reference sequence). This CDR3 is 12 amino acids long.

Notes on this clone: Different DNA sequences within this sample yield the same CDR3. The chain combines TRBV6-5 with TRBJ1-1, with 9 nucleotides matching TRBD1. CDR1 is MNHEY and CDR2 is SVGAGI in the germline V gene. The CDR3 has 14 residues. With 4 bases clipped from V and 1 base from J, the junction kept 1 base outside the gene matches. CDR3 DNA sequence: TGTGCCAGCAGTTGGACAGGGGCGAACACTGAAGCTTTCTTT. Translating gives CASSWTGANTEAFF.

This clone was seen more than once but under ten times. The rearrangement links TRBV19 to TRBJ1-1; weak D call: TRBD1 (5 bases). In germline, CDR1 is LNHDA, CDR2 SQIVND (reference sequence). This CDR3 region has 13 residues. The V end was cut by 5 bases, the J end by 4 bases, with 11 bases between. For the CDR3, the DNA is TGTGCCAGTAGTGAAACCGGGGGCACTGAAGCTTTCTTT. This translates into CASSETGGTEAFF.

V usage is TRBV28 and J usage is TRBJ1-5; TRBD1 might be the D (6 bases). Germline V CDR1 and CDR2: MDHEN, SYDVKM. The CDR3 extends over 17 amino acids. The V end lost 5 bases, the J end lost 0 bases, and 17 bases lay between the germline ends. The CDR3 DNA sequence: TGTGCCAGCAGTCCACTCGATCAGGGGTATAGCAATCAGCCCCAGCATTTT. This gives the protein CASSPLDQGYSNQPQHF.

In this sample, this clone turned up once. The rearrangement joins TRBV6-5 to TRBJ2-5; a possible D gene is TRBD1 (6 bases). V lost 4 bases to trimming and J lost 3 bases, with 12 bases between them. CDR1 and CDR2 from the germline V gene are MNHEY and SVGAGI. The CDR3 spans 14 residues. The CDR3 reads CASSSRRGEETQYF. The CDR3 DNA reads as TGTGCCAGCAGTTCCCGCAGGGGAGAAGAGACCCAGTACTTC.

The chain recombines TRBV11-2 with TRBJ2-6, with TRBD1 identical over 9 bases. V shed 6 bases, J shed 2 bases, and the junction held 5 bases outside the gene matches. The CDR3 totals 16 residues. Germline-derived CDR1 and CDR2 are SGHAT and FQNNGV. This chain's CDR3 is CASSLRQGAGANVLTF. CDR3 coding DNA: TGTGCCAGCAGTCTCCGACAGGGGGCTGGGGCCAACGTCCTGACTTTC.

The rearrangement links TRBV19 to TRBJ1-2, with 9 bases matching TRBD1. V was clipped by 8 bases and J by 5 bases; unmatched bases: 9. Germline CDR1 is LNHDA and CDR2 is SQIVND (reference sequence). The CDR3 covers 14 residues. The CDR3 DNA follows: TGTGCCAGTGCGAAACAGGGGGCGAATTATGGCTACACCTTC. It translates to CASAKQGANYGYTF.

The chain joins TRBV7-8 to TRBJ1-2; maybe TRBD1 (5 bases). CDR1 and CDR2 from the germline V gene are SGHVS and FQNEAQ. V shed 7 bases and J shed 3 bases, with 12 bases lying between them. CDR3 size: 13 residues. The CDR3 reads CASTTAGDYGYTF. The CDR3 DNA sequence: TGTGCCAGCACCACAGCGGGGGACTATGGCTACACCTTC.

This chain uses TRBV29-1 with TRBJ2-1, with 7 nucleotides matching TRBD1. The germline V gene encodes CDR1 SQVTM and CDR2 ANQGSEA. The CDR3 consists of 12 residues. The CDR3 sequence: CRVDRSGSEQFF. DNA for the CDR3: TGCAGAGTGGACAGGTCGGGCAGTGAGCAGTTCTTC.

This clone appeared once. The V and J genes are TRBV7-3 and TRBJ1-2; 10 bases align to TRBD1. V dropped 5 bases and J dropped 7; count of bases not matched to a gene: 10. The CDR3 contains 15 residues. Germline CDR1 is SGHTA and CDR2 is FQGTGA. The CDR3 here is CASSPSTGGFGGYTF. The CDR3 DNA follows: TGTGCCAGCAGCCCATCGACAGGGGGCTTCGGTGGCTACACCTTC.

CDR3 in amino acids: CASTKYRGSEKLFF. Written as DNA, the CDR3 is TGTGCCAGTACCAAATACAGGGGATCTGAAAAACTGTTTTTT. V is TRBV19 and J is TRBJ1-4, with TRBD1 identical over 7 bases. The germline gives CDR1 LNHDA, CDR2 SQIVND (reference sequence). After removal of 7 bases from V and 7 bases from J, the junction contained 9 bases not matched to a gene. CDR3 length equals 14 residues.

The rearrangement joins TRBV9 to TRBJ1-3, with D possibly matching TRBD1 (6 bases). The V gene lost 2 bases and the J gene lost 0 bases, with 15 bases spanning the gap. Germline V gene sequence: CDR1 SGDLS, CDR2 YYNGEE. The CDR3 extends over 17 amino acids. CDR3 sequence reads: CASSVSRQESSGNTIYF. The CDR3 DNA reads TGTGCCAGCAGCGTTTCTCGACAGGAGAGCTCTGGAAACACCATATATTTT. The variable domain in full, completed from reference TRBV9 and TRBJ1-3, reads DSGVTQTPKHLITATGQRVTLRCSPRSGDLSVYWYQQSLDQGLQFLIQYYNGEERAKGNILERFSAQQFPDLHSELNLSSLELGDSALYFCASSVSRQESSGNTIYFGEGSWLTVV.

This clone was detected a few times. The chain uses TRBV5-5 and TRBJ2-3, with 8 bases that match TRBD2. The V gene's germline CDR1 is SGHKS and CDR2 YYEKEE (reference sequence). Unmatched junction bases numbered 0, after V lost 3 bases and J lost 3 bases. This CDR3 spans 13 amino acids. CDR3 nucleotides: TGTGCCAGCAGCTCGGGGGGGACAGATACGCAGTATTTT. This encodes CASSSGGTDTQYF.

The CDR3 spells CASRLASGGAGTDTQYF. CDR3 coding DNA: TGTGCCAGCAGACTTGCTAGCGGGGGGGCCGGCACAGATACGCAGTATTTT. The rearrangement joins TRBV2 to TRBJ2-3; 12 bases match TRBD2. The ends lost 6 bases at V and 1 base at J; junction bases unmatched: 8. This CDR3 is built from 17 residues. Germline lookup yields CDR1 SNHLY and CDR2 FYNNEI. The full variable domain, completed using reference TRBV2 and TRBJ2-3, is EPEVTQTPSHQVTQMGQEVILRCVPISNHLYFYWYRQILGQKVEFLVSFYNNEISEKSEIFDDQFSVERPDGSNFTLKIRSTKLEDSAMYFCASRLASGGAGTDTQYFGPGTRLTVL.

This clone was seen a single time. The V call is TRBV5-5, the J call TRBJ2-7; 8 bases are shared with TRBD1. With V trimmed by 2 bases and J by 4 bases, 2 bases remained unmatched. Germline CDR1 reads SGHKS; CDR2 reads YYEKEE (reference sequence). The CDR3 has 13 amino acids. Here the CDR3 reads CASSFQGAYEQYF. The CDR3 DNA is TGTGCCAGCAGCTTCCAGGGGGCATACGAGCAGTACTTC.

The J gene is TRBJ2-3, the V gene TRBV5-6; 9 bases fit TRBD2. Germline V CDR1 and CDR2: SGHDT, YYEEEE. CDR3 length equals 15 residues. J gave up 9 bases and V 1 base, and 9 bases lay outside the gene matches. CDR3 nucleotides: TGTGCCAGCAGCTTGTTGGGTAGCGGGAGAGTGACGCAGTATTTT. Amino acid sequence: CASSLLGSGRVTQYF.

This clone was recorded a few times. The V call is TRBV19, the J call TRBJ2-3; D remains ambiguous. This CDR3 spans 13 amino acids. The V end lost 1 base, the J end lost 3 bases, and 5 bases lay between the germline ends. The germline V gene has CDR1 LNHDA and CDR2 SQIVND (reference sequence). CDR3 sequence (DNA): TGTGCCAGTAGTATAGTCCCGACAGATACGCAGTATTTT. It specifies CASSIVPTDTQYF. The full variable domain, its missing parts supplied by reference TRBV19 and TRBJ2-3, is DGGITQSPKYLFRKEGQNVTLSCEQNLNHDAMYWYRQDPGQGLRLIYYSQIVNDFQKGDIAEGYSVSREKKESFPLTVTSAQKNPTAFYLCASSIVPTDTQYFGPGTRLTVL.

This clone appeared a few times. The CDR3 nucleotides are TGTGCCAGCAGCGTAGCTTGGACAGGGGACACTGAAGCTTTCTTT. Translating gives CASSVAWTGDTEAFF. The chain uses TRBV9 and TRBJ1-1; 9 bases align to TRBD1. The CDR3 runs 15 residues. CDR1 and CDR2 from the germline V gene are SGDLS and YYNGEE. Trimming took 0 bases from V and 3 from J; bases not matched to a gene: 3.